This TCR beta chain was captured by sequencing in a study of T cells in Graves' hyperthyroidism and ophthalmopathy. Diagnostic assessment was based on clinical symptoms, serum thyroxine and TRAb, thyroid ultrasound and orbital computed tomography. The CDR3 regions of TCR beta were amplified from RNA transcripts. A first-round RT-PCR of the TCR CDR3 used the HTBI primer set. TCRdb recomputed calls from the multiplex PCR reads with MiXCR, one row per CDR3 protein. Among around 620,000 distinct CDR3 sequences listed, about 14% were seen once. Trimming took off 7 bases at V and 1 base at J, with 9 bases between the two ends. This CDR3 has 14 residues. CDR1 is KGHDR and CDR2 is SFDVKD in the germline V gene. In its sample, this clonotype was seen many times.

Material: blood. The clonotype originates from a woman under 30 with Graves' ophthalmopathy. The gene calls are TRBV24-1 and TRBJ2-2, with D possibly called TRBD1 or TRBD2 (5 bases each). CDR3 bases: TGTGCCACCAGCCCGGGACGGAACACCGGGGAGCTGTTTTTT. Its protein product is CATSPGRNTGELFF.